This passage covers 28 T cell receptor beta chains from one sample sequenced in a study of cytomegalovirus exposure and HLA in healthy donors. Amplification used 60 Vbeta primers and 13 Jbeta primers. The data were produced by immunoSEQ multiplex PCR, yet TCRdb's version contains in-frame clones alone and is incomplete. The data hold some 150,000 clones, with over 60% observed a single time. Sequenced input: PBMCs. These receptors were obtained from a woman younger than 45 in good health and CMV-seronegative.

This clone turned up a few times. The gene calls are TRBV7-9 and TRBJ1-1, with D possibly TRBD1 on 6 matching bases. Per the germline V gene, CDR1 is SEHNR and CDR2 is FQNEAQ (reference sequence). The CDR3 runs to 15 residues. Trimming took off 6 bases at V and 2 bases at J, with 16 bases between the two ends. This CDR3 is CASSLWLQGNTEAFF. The CDR3 DNA follows: TGTGCCAGCAGTTTGTGGCTACAGGGCAACACTGAAGCTTTCTTT.

The V call is TRBV7-9, the J call TRBJ2-1; D may be TRBD2 (5 bases). The germline gives CDR1 SEHNR, CDR2 FQNEAQ (reference sequence). The length of the CDR3 is 13 residues. V lost 3 bases and J 6 bases, leaving 9 bases between the germline ends. CDR3: CASSFGNSNEQFF. For the CDR3, the DNA is TGTGCCAGCAGCTTCGGGAATAGCAATGAGCAGTTCTTC. Complete variable domain (other parts from reference TRBV7-9 and TRBJ2-1): DTGVSQNPRHKITKRGQNVTFRCDPISEHNRLYWYRQTLGQGPEFLTYFQNEAQLEKSRLLSDRFSAERPKGSFSTLEIQRTEQGDSAMYLCASSFGNSNEQFFGPGTRLTVL.

This clone was counted between two and nine times. Written as DNA, the CDR3 is TGTGCCAGCCAGAGGACAGGGGGCGTATACACTGAAGCTTTCTTT. This encodes CASQRTGGVYTEAFF. This rearrangement joins TRBV28 to TRBJ1-1; TRBD1 aligns across 11 bases. Losses at the gene ends were 8 bases for V and 3 bases for J; bases not matched to a gene: 8. Germline loops: CDR1 MDHEN, CDR2 SYDVKM. The CDR3 consists of 15 residues.

The chain has TRBV9 and TRBJ2-7; 8 bases line up with TRBD2. The germline V gene has CDR1 SGDLS and CDR2 YYNGEE. V shed 2 bases, J shed 0 bases, and the junction held 7 bases outside the gene matches. CDR3 length: 16 amino acids. The CDR3: CASSVSSGLYSYEQYF. The CDR3 DNA is TGTGCCAGCAGCGTTTCTAGCGGGCTTTACTCCTACGAGCAGTACTTC. Filled out from reference TRBV9 and TRBJ2-7, the complete variable domain reads DSGVTQTPKHLITATGQRVTLRCSPRSGDLSVYWYQQSLDQGLQFLIQYYNGEERAKGNILERFSAQQFPDLHSELNLSSLELGDSALYFCASSVSSGLYSYEQYFGPGTRLTVT.

In this sample, this clone turned up a few times. The gene calls are TRBV5-1 and TRBJ2-1; 8 bases are a match to TRBD2. With V trimmed by 5 bases and J by 9 bases, 13 bases remained unmatched. The CDR3 is made up of 15 amino acids. Per germline, CDR1 SGHRS and CDR2 YFSETQ. The CDR3 bases are TGCGCCAGCAGTCCGGGGGGACTAGTTACCGGTGAGCAGTTCTTC. Protein: CASSPGGLVTGEQFF.

The rearrangement uses TRBV2 and TRBJ2-7; 7 bases agree with TRBD2. V shed 0 bases and J 4 bases; nucleotides not matched to a gene: 9. The CDR3 is 16 amino acids. Looked up from germline, CDR1 is SNHLY and CDR2 is FYNNEI. This CDR3 is CASSEAVPSGGYEQYF. DNA for the CDR3: TGTGCCAGCAGTGAAGCGGTGCCTAGCGGAGGGTACGAGCAGTACTTC.

This rearrangement joins TRBV27 to TRBJ2-1; possible D gene TRBD1, 5 bases. V dropped 4 bases and J dropped 3 bases, with 16 bases sitting between them. Germline V CDR1 and CDR2: MNHEY, SMNVEV (reference sequence). The length of the CDR3 is 16 residues. The CDR3 region is CASSSYRKTVYNEQFF. The CDR3 region has the DNA TGTGCCAGCAGTTCATACCGCAAGACAGTCTACAATGAGCAGTTCTTC.

J is TRBJ2-7 and V is TRBV4-3; 8 nucleotides line up with TRBD2. V shed 4 bases and J 5 bases; nucleotides not matched to a gene: 13. CDR3 length: 16 residues. Germline assignment: CDR1 LGHNA and CDR2 YSLEER. CDR3 nucleotide sequence: TGCGCCAGCAGCCTAGTCCCCGGGGGGGCCTTGAACGAGCAGTACTTC. Translated: CASSLVPGGALNEQYF.

The chain couples TRBV4-2 to TRBJ1-1; unclear D gene. CDR1 is LGHNA and CDR2 is YNFKEQ in the germline V gene. The CDR3 covers 14 residues. The V end was cut by 0 bases, the J end by 1 base, with 6 bases between. This chain's CDR3 is CASSQEGENTEAFF. As DNA, the CDR3 is TGTGCCAGCAGCCAAGAGGGAGAGAACACTGAAGCTTTCTTT.

The rearrangement joins TRBV7-6 to TRBJ2-7, with TRBD1 matching over 9 bases. Trimming removed 5 bases from V and 5 bases from J; junction bases left unmatched: 10. CDR3 length: 15 amino acids. Germline CDR1 SGHVS, CDR2 FNYEAQ. The CDR3 sequence: CASSPGQGYINEQYF. The CDR3 nucleotides read TGTGCCAGCAGCCCAGGACAGGGGTATATTAACGAGCAGTACTTC. Complete variable domain (other parts from reference TRBV7-6 and TRBJ2-7): GAGVSQSPRYKVTKRGQDVALRCDPISGHVSLYWYRQALGQGPEFLTYFNYEAQQDKSGLPNDRFSAERPEGSISTLTIQRTEQRDSAMYRCASSPGQGYINEQYFGPGTRLTVT.

The rearrangement joins TRBV7-3 to TRBJ2-3, with a possible D match to TRBD2 (6 bases). Trimming pared 2 bases from V and 4 bases from J, leaving 13 bases between. CDR3 size: 15 residues. Germline V CDR1 and CDR2: SGHTA, FQGTGA. The CDR3 nucleotides are TGTGCCAGCAGCTTACTCGGGAGTGAGGCAGATACGCAGTATTTT. It yields the protein CASSLLGSEADTQYF.

The chain joins TRBV28 to TRBJ2-1, with 8 bases aligning to TRBD2. Germline-derived CDR1 and CDR2 are MDHEN and SYDVKM. The V segment lost 7 bases and the J segment 7 bases; nucleotides outside the gene matches: 9. The CDR3 totals 14 residues. This CDR3 reads CASNPIAGWNEQFF. The CDR3 nucleotides read TGTGCCAGCAACCCGATAGCGGGGTGGAATGAGCAGTTCTTC.

V is TRBV7-7 and J is TRBJ2-5, with TRBD2 identical over 11 bases. The CDR3 is 15 amino acids. Trimming removed 4 bases from V and 1 base from J; junction bases left unmatched: 2. The germline V gene encodes CDR1 SSHAT and CDR2 FNYEAQ (reference sequence). The CDR3 here is CASSSTSGVQETQYF. The CDR3 nucleotides read TGTGCCAGCAGCTCGACTAGCGGGGTCCAAGAGACCCAGTACTTC.

The V gene is TRBV28, the J gene TRBJ1-2, with TRBD1 identical over 7 bases. The CDR3 is 13 amino acids. CDR1 and CDR2 from the germline V gene are MDHEN and SYDVKM. The J segment lost 8 bases and the V segment lost 7 bases, leaving 10 bases of the junction unmatched. The DNA for the CDR3 is TGTGCCAGCAAGGCAGGGGGAACCTCCGGCTACACCTTC. It yields the protein CASKAGGTSGYTF.

This clone was picked up a small number of times. The chain links TRBV2 to TRBJ2-5; tentative D call: TRBD2 (6 bases). V lost 5 bases, J lost 2 bases, and 12 bases lay in between. Germline assignment: CDR1 SNHLY and CDR2 FYNNEI. The CDR3 runs to 14 residues. The CDR3 DNA sequence: TGTGCCAGCAGTACAAGCCGGGGGCAAGAGACCCAGTACTTC. It specifies CASSTSRGQETQYF.

V gene TRBV7-9 combines with J gene TRBJ1-6, with D unresolved. This CDR3 has 14 amino acids. Germline CDR1 SEHNR, CDR2 FQNEAQ (reference sequence). The V gene lost 8 bases and the J gene lost 0 bases, with 8 bases spanning the gap. The CDR3 sequence: CASDTSSYNSPLHF. DNA of the CDR3: TGTGCCAGCGACACGAGCTCCTATAATTCACCCCTCCACTTT.

This clone appeared a few times. The V gene is TRBV29-1, the J gene TRBJ2-7, with D perhaps TRBD1 (5 bases). The V end was cut by 6 bases, the J end by 7 bases, with 16 bases between. CDR3 length equals 12 residues. Germline CDR1 and CDR2: SQVTM and ANQGSEA. The CDR3 sequence is CSVENQGGEQYF. CDR3 coding DNA: TGCAGCGTAGAAAATCAGGGCGGAGAGCAGTACTTC.

The chain carries TRBV27 and TRBJ2-1, with 11 positions matching TRBD2. The ends lost 3 bases at V and 5 bases at J; junction bases unmatched: 6. CDR1 and CDR2 (germline): MNHEY, SMNVEV (reference sequence). The CDR3 is 16 amino acids. The CDR3, as DNA: TGTGCCAGCAGTTTTATAGGGACTAGCGGCCACAATGAGCAGTTCTTC. Its protein is CASSFIGTSGHNEQFF.

This clone was observed a few times. This sequence joins TRBV16 and TRBJ2-7; tentatively, D is TRBD1 (6 bases). V dropped 3 bases and J dropped 1 base, with 10 bases sitting between them. CDR1 KGHSY and CDR2 FQNENV come from the germline V gene. This CDR3 is 14 amino acids long. CDR3 protein: CASSHYRVSYEQYF. In DNA form, the CDR3 reads TGTGCCAGCAGCCATTACAGGGTTTCCTACGAGCAGTACTTC.

This chain uses TRBV4-1 with TRBJ1-1; 7 bases are a match to TRBD1. The ends lost 0 bases at V and 11 bases at J; junction bases unmatched: 6. The CDR3 spans 13 residues. Germline V gene sequence: CDR1 MGHRA, CDR2 YSYEKL. Here the CDR3 reads CASSQDGTAFAFF. CDR3 nucleotide sequence: TGCGCCAGCAGCCAAGATGGGACAGCATTTGCTTTCTTT.

The rearrangement uses TRBV4-2 and TRBJ2-3, with D possibly being TRBD2 (6 bases). V dropped 0 bases and J dropped 0 bases, with 22 bases sitting between them. CDR1 is LGHNA, CDR2 YNFKEQ, per germline. The CDR3 is made up of 20 amino acids. The CDR3 protein is CASSQEFRGGAVGSTDTQYF. CDR3 nucleotides: TGTGCCAGCAGCCAAGAATTTAGAGGAGGGGCGGTGGGGAGCACAGATACGCAGTATTTT.

CDR3 DNA sequence: TGTGCCAGCAGCACTAACTGGGGACAGGGGTGGACTGAAGCTTTCTTT. It codes for CASSTNWGQGWTEAFF. The chain employs TRBV11-2 and TRBJ1-1; 10 nucleotides align to TRBD1. CDR1 is SGHAT and CDR2 is FQNNGV in the germline V gene. The CDR3 is 16 residues long. The ends lost 5 bases at V and 5 bases at J; junction bases unmatched: 11.

The chain has TRBV5-1 and TRBJ2-2, with 8 bases lining up with TRBD1. Trimming cost V 7 bases and J 4 bases; bases outside gene matches: 6. In germline, CDR1 is SGHRS, CDR2 YFSETQ. The CDR3 runs 14 residues. The DNA for the CDR3 is TGCGCCAGCTCTGACAGGGGTGGCACCGGGGAGCTGTTTTTT. Translation: CASSDRGGTGELFF.

The V gene is TRBV14, the J gene TRBJ1-1, with no clear D. This CDR3 has 12 residues. Trimming cost V 4 bases and J 1 base, with 4 bases left between them. Per germline, CDR1 SGHDN and CDR2 FVKESK. The CDR3 DNA follows: TGTGCCAGCAGCCTCCAGAACACTGAAGCTTTCTTT. Protein: CASSLQNTEAFF.

This rearrangement joins TRBV29-1 to TRBJ2-5; TRBD1 might be the D (6 bases). Germline CDR1 and CDR2: SQVTM and ANQGSEA. Trimming removed 6 bases from V and 1 base from J, with 15 bases in between. This CDR3 is 14 amino acids long. The CDR3 DNA is TGCAGCGTCTCTCAGGACAGAGCCCAAGAGACCCAGTACTTC. Translating it yields CSVSQDRAQETQYF.

V gene TRBV7-2 combines with J gene TRBJ2-1; 10 positions match TRBD2. CDR3 length equals 14 residues. Germline V gene sequence: CDR1 SGHTA, CDR2 FQGNSA. V lost 5 bases to trimming and J lost 9 bases; unmatched junction nucleotides: 7. The CDR3 protein is CASSKAGGPVEQFF. CDR3 bases: TGTGCCAGCAGCAAAGCGGGAGGGCCGGTTGAGCAGTTCTTC.

The gene calls are TRBV5-6 and TRBJ2-3; possible D gene TRBD2, 5 bases. Germline assignment: CDR1 SGHDT and CDR2 YYEEEE. The CDR3 is made up of 17 amino acids. The V end lost 1 base, the J end lost 1 base, and 16 bases lay between the germline ends. CDR3 sequence: CASSLRDDPGGTDTQYF. CDR3 DNA sequence: TGTGCCAGCAGCTTGCGAGATGACCCCGGGGGCACAGATACGCAGTATTTT.

CDR3 sequence (DNA): TGTGCCAGCAGTCGACAGGGTGGGGAGACCCAGTACTTC. Residues: CASSRQGGETQYF. This chain links TRBV6-5 with TRBJ2-5, with 7 bases fitting TRBD1. The V gene's germline CDR1 is MNHEY and CDR2 SVGAGI. The trim removed 5 bases at V and 5 bases at J, leaving 5 bases unmatched. This CDR3 contains 13 residues.